The T cell receptor beta chain under discussion was sequenced for a study of brain T cells in children with intractable seizures. Measured with immunoSEQ multiplex PCR; TCRdb has only the in-frame clones, and not every one. Of about 340,000 clones detected, about 93% appear once; the ten largest clones hold roughly 6%. Time point here: blood from clinic visit 5 months post-surgery; TSC patient then seizure free. Only cases whose brain tissue showed the highest T cell transcript signatures were sequenced. Findings and caveats of the study: Pre- and post-surgery blood differed in depth, so pre-surgery absences may be undersampling.

Comment on this clone: Its matching antigen is unknown.

The source material was peripheral blood, sampled more than 4 months after surgery. This sequence was found in a boy under two years old with tuberous sclerosis and intractable seizures.

The CDR3 region is CASSWKTRDPKFDEQYF. The CDR3 DNA is TGCGCCAGCAGCTGGAAGACACGGGACCCTAAGTTCGACGAGCAGTACTTC. The genes are TRBV5-1 and TRBJ2-7, with D perhaps assigned TRBD1 or TRBD2 (5 bases each). In germline, CDR1 is SGHRS, CDR2 YFSETQ. The CDR3 has 17 residues. V lost 3 bases, J lost 5 bases, and 24 bases lay in between.